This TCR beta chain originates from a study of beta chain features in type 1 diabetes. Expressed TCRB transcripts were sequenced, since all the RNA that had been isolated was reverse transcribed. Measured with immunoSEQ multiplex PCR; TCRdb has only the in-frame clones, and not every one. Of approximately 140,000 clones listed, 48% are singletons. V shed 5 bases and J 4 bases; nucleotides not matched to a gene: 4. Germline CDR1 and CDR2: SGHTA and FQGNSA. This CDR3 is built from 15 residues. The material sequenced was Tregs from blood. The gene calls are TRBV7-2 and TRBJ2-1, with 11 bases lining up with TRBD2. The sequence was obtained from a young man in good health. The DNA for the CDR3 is TGTGCCAGCAGCCCGAGACTAGCGGGGTACAATGAGCAGTTCTTC. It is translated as CASSPRLAGYNEQFF.